Below, 30 T cell receptor beta chains from the same sample are listed, as sequenced in a study of blood T cell repertoires in COVID-19. Generated by immunoSEQ multiplex PCR, the TCRdb table keeps only in-frame clones and is missing some. The sample gives 150,000 to 190,000 clones, 76% of which show up once; about 3.8% is in the top ten. Material: peripheral blood. The receptors were gathered from a woman older than 75 with acute or convalescent COVID-19.

V is TRBV4-3 and J is TRBJ1-2, with D perhaps matching TRBD1 (5 bases). In germline, CDR1 is LGHNA, CDR2 YSLEER. V dropped 6 bases and J dropped 3 bases, with 17 bases sitting between them. The CDR3 is 15 amino acids. The CDR3 nucleotides are TGCGCCAGCAGTCCTCTGTCGGGGGGTGACTATGGCTACACCTTC. Translation: CASSPLSGGDYGYTF.

This clone was observed a single time. The chain has TRBV5-5 and TRBJ1-3; 9 positions agree with TRBD1. The length of the CDR3 is 15 residues. V was clipped by 4 bases and J by 3 bases; unmatched bases: 5. CDR1 and CDR2 (germline): SGHKS, YYEKEE (reference sequence). CDR3 coding DNA: TGTGCCAGCAGCGCCGGGACAGGGTATGGAAACACCATATATTTT. Amino acid sequence: CASSAGTGYGNTIYF.

This chain connects TRBV19 to TRBJ2-1, with 10 bases matching TRBD2. The germline gives CDR1 LNHDA, CDR2 SQIVND (reference sequence). This CDR3 region has 16 residues. The V gene end was trimmed by 6 bases and the J gene end by 7 bases; junction bases not matched to a gene: 12. CDR3: CASSRDRSSGGNEQFF. In DNA, the CDR3 is TGTGCCAGTAGCAGGGACAGGTCTAGCGGGGGTAATGAGCAGTTCTTC. Full variable domain (outside the CDR3, taken from reference TRBV19 and TRBJ2-1): DGGITQSPKYLFRKEGQNVTLSCEQNLNHDAMYWYRQDPGQGLRLIYYSQIVNDFQKGDIAEGYSVSREKKESFPLTVTSAQKNPTAFYLCASSRDRSSGGNEQFFGPGTRLTVL.

The V call is TRBV4-2, the J call TRBJ2-6; 8 bases are shared with TRBD1. The CDR3 has 16 amino acids. Germline V CDR1 and CDR2: LGHNA, YNFKEQ. V was pared by 4 bases and J by 4 bases, with 6 bases of the junction left unmatched. The chain's CDR3 is CASSLRQGNGANVLTF. The CDR3 nucleotides are TGTGCCAGCAGCCTCAGACAGGGGAACGGGGCCAACGTCCTGACTTTC.

V gene TRBV5-3 combines with J gene TRBJ2-1, with 7 nucleotides matching TRBD2. TRBV5-3 is recorded as an ORF, its role being uncertain. The V segment lost 4 bases and the J segment 8 bases; nucleotides outside the gene matches: 9. The CDR3 runs to 14 residues. The CDR3 nucleotides are TGTGCCAGAAGCCCAACTGCAGGGAGGGATGAGCAGTTCTTC. Its translation: CARSPTAGRDEQFF.

The V gene is TRBV19, the J gene TRBJ2-1; D ambiguous. There are 12 residues in the CDR3. V lost 8 bases and J 7 bases, leaving 12 bases between the germline ends. From germline, CDR1 is LNHDA and CDR2 SQIVND (reference sequence). Written as DNA, the CDR3 is TGTGCCAGTTATTCTAGAGGTAATGAGCAGTTCTTC. Protein sequence: CASYSRGNEQFF.

This chain connects TRBV15 to TRBJ1-5; D may be TRBD1 (6 bases). Germline V gene data show CDR1 as LNHNV and CDR2 as YYDKDF (reference sequence). Trimming pared 2 bases from V and 7 bases from J, leaving 15 bases between. This CDR3 has 15 amino acids. CDR3 sequence: CATSRSTGSGQPQHF. CDR3 DNA sequence: TGTGCCACCAGCAGATCCACAGGGTCCGGGCAGCCCCAGCATTTT.

This clone was seen only a few times. The J gene is TRBJ2-7, the V gene TRBV6-5; 9 bases map to TRBD2. From germline, CDR1 is MNHEY and CDR2 SVGAGI. Trimming cost V 5 bases and J 8 bases; bases outside gene matches: 13. This CDR3 region has 15 residues. The DNA of the CDR3 is TGTGCCAGCAGTACCCAGTCGGGGCTAGCGGGGAAGCAGTACTTC. The encoded protein is CASSTQSGLAGKQYF.

The chain recombines TRBV2 with TRBJ1-4; 7 bases match TRBD1. Trimming took 3 bases from V and 8 from J; bases not matched to a gene: 15. The germline gives CDR1 SNHLY, CDR2 FYNNEI. CDR3 length: 17 amino acids. CDR3 nucleotide sequence: TGTGCCAGCAGTGATTTTGGAAGCAGACAGGGTGGCGAAAAACTGTTTTTT. It specifies CASSDFGSRQGGEKLFF.

The gene calls are TRBV3-1 (or the pseudogene TRBV3-2) and TRBJ1-4; 10 bases are a match to TRBD1. Germline assignment: CDR1 LGHDT and CDR2 YNNKEL (reference sequence). V lost 4 bases to trimming and J lost 1 base; unmatched junction nucleotides: 3. The CDR3 totals 16 residues. CDR3 in DNA: TGTGCCAGCAGCCTCGACAGGGGGCGAACTAATGAAAAACTGTTTTTT. This gives the protein CASSLDRGRTNEKLFF.

V and J are TRBV5-1 and TRBJ1-1, with TRBD1 identical over 8 bases. V gave up 0 bases and J gave up 3 bases; unmatched junction bases: 10. Germline V CDR1 and CDR2: SGHRS, YFSETQ. The CDR3 covers 17 residues. In DNA form, the CDR3 reads TGCGCCAGCAGCTTGGTTCTGGGGGCGACAGGGGACACTGAAGCTTTCTTT. Protein sequence: CASSLVLGATGDTEAFF.

The chain carries TRBV2 and TRBJ1-1; 8 bases map to TRBD1. The ends lost 3 bases at V and 1 base at J; junction bases unmatched: 4. Germline loops: CDR1 SNHLY, CDR2 FYNNEI. The CDR3 extends over 15 amino acids. CDR3 sequence: CASSELGQGNTEAFF. The CDR3 DNA follows: TGTGCCAGCAGTGAGCTCGGACAGGGGAACACTGAAGCTTTCTTT.

V gene TRBV7-3 combines with J gene TRBJ1-3; TRBD1 might be the D (5 bases). Germline CDR1 reads SGHTA; CDR2 reads FQGTGA. Trimming took 5 bases from V and 2 from J, leaving 10 bases between them. The CDR3 totals 14 residues. CDR3 nucleotide sequence: TGTGCCAGCAGCGGAGACAGCGCTGGAAACACCATATATTTT. Its protein is CASSGDSAGNTIYF.

The chain joins TRBV3-1 (or the pseudogene TRBV3-2) to TRBJ1-1, with TRBD1 as a possible D gene (6 bases). Trimming removed 1 base from V and 8 bases from J, with 11 bases in between. CDR1 is LGHDT, CDR2 YNNKEL, per germline (reference sequence). This CDR3 has 13 amino acids. DNA for the CDR3: TGTGCCAGCAGCCAAGGTGACGGACAGGAAGCTTTCTTT. Translation gives CASSQGDGQEAFF.

V is TRBV10-3 and J is TRBJ2-7, with D perhaps TRBD2 (6 bases). The CDR3 has 14 amino acids. Germline V gene lookup returns CDR1 ENHRY and CDR2 SYGVKD. Trimming left V 0 bases short and J 3 bases short, with 9 bases between. CDR3 sequence (DNA): TGTGCCATCAGTGAGTCAAAAGCGGGCTACGAGCAGTACTTC. This codes for CAISESKAGYEQYF.

The J gene is TRBJ1-1, the V gene TRBV7-2; 7 bases are shared with TRBD1. V lost 4 bases, J lost 5 bases, and 10 bases stayed unmatched. CDR3 length: 15 residues. Germline CDR1 SGHTA, CDR2 FQGNSA. This CDR3 reads CASSSKTGAWTEAFF. The CDR3 DNA reads as TGTGCCAGCAGCTCGAAAACAGGGGCGTGGACTGAAGCTTTCTTT.

V and J are TRBV11-1 and TRBJ2-7, with TRBD1 matching over 8 bases. This CDR3 is 16 amino acids long. Losses at the gene ends were 0 bases for V and 1 base for J; bases not matched to a gene: 5. The V gene's germline CDR1 is SGHAT and CDR2 FQDESV (reference sequence). Here the CDR3 DNA reads TGTGCCAGCAGCTTAGCAGGGACAGGACCTTCCTACGAGCAGTACTTC. Its translation is CASSLAGTGPSYEQYF.

Of note for this clone: This specimen includes other DNA sequences encoding the same CDR3. The rearrangement joins TRBV19 to TRBJ1-2; D uncertain. This CDR3 contains 13 residues. The germline V gene has CDR1 LNHDA and CDR2 SQIVND (reference sequence). The V gene lost 7 bases and the J gene lost 1 base, with 10 bases spanning the gap. CDR3 region: CASMLSLNYGYTF. CDR3 sequence (DNA): TGTGCCAGTATGCTGAGTCTTAACTATGGCTACACCTTC. The entire variable domain, with the rest obtained from reference TRBV19 and TRBJ1-2, is as follows: DGGITQSPKYLFRKEGQNVTLSCEQNLNHDAMYWYRQDPGQGLRLIYYSQIVNDFQKGDIAEGYSVSREKKESFPLTVTSAQKNPTAFYLCASMLSLNYGYTFGSGTRLTVV.

The chain links TRBV20-1 to TRBJ2-5; the D gene is possibly TRBD2 (5 bases). CDR3 length equals 11 residues. The V and J ends lost 5 bases and 5 bases respectively, with 9 bases between them. Germline V lookup: CDR1 DFQATT, CDR2 SNEGSKA (reference sequence). Here the CDR3 DNA reads TGCAGTGCTCGGACGGGGGAGACCCAGTACTTC. It codes for CSARTGETQYF.

The chain employs TRBV4-3 and TRBJ1-2, with 9 bases aligning to TRBD1. The CDR3 has 20 residues. Germline assignment: CDR1 LGHNA and CDR2 YSLEER. The ends lost 0 bases at V and 0 bases at J; junction bases unmatched: 14. The CDR3 loop is CASSQERTGATLGANYGYTF. CDR3 DNA sequence: TGCGCCAGCAGCCAAGAACGGACAGGGGCCACGCTAGGAGCTAACTATGGCTACACCTTC.

The chain uses TRBV30 and TRBJ2-5, with D possibly TRBD2 on 6 matching bases. V was cut by 4 bases and J by 2 bases, with 14 bases left in between. CDR1 is GTSNPN, CDR2 SVGIG, per germline (reference sequence). The CDR3 consists of 14 residues. The CDR3 loop reads CAWMVSAGQETQYF. The DNA for the CDR3 is TGTGCCTGGATGGTCTCGGCGGGGCAAGAGACCCAGTACTTC. The full variable domain, completed using reference TRBV30 and TRBJ2-5, is SQTIHQWPATLVQPVGSPLSLECTVEGTSNPNLYWYRQAAGRGLQLLFYSVGIGQISSEVPQNLSASRPQDRQFILSSKKLLLSDSGFYLCAWMVSAGQETQYFGPGTRLLVL.

About this clone itself: A read error may account for a junction end that differs from germline. The chain joins TRBV10-3 to TRBJ1-3; 7 bases align to TRBD1. CDR3 length: 11 residues. Germline CDR1 reads ENHRY; CDR2 reads SYGVKD. The CDR3 here is CAISETGTVHF. The CDR3 nucleotides are TGTGCCATCAGTGAAACCGGGACAGTGCATTTT.

This clone was counted a few times. The V call is TRBV3-1 (or the pseudogene TRBV3-2), the J call TRBJ1-1; no clear D. The germline V and J ends were trimmed by 1 base and 3 bases, with 12 bases remaining between them. The CDR3 is 15 amino acids. Germline assignment: CDR1 LGHDT and CDR2 YNNKEL (reference sequence). Here the CDR3 DNA reads TGTGCCAGCAGCCAAGGGGCCCGGAGGGACACTGAAGCTTTCTTT. Amino acids: CASSQGARRDTEAFF.

The V call is TRBV5-1, the J call TRBJ1-1; 8 positions match TRBD1. CDR3 length: 16 residues. The germline V gene encodes CDR1 SGHRS and CDR2 YFSETQ. With 0 bases clipped from V and 1 base from J, the junction kept 5 bases outside the gene matches. The chain's CDR3 is CASSLAQGAGNTEAFF. The CDR3 coding sequence is TGCGCCAGCAGCTTGGCTCAGGGGGCCGGGAACACTGAAGCTTTCTTT.

The rearrangement joins TRBV4-1 to TRBJ2-2; 7 nucleotides line up with TRBD2. The junction had 9 bases not matched to a gene; V was cut back by 0 bases and J by 2 bases. Germline CDR1 is MGHRA and CDR2 is YSYEKL. CDR3 length: 18 residues. The CDR3 loop reads CASSQDVTQRGNTGELFF. Written as DNA, the CDR3 is TGCGCCAGCAGCCAAGATGTAACCCAGCGGGGTAACACCGGGGAGCTGTTTTTT.

The chain joins TRBV4-2 to TRBJ2-5, with TRBD2 identical over 7 bases. Germline V gene sequence: CDR1 LGHNA, CDR2 YNFKEQ. This CDR3 contains 13 residues. The V segment lost 8 bases and the J segment 3 bases; nucleotides outside the gene matches: 6. This chain's CDR3 is CASGRGDEETQYF. CDR3 nucleotide sequence: TGTGCCAGCGGACGGGGGGATGAAGAGACCCAGTACTTC.

The chain employs TRBV27 and TRBJ2-1; possibly TRBD2 for D (5 bases). Germline assignment: CDR1 MNHEY and CDR2 SMNVEV (reference sequence). This CDR3 has 13 amino acids. V lost 3 bases and J 5 bases, leaving 8 bases between the germline ends. The CDR3 bases are TGTGCCAGCAGTTTGGAGGCAAACAATGAGCAGTTCTTC. It specifies CASSLEANNEQFF.

The rearrangement uses TRBV19 and TRBJ2-7, with TRBD1 identical over 8 bases. CDR3 length: 14 amino acids. Unmatched junction bases numbered 4, after V lost 6 bases and J lost 0 bases. Per germline, CDR1 LNHDA and CDR2 SQIVND (reference sequence). The CDR3, as DNA: TGTGCCAGTAGAGGGACAGGCAGCTCCTACGAGCAGTACTTC. Its protein is CASRGTGSSYEQYF.

The rearrangement links TRBV19 to TRBJ1-2; the D gene is possibly TRBD1 (5 bases). Deletions cut 3 bases from V and 1 base from J, with 6 bases between. The germline V gene encodes CDR1 LNHDA and CDR2 SQIVND (reference sequence). CDR3 length: 13 residues. The DNA of the CDR3 is TGTGCCAGTAGTATCGGGGGTAACTATGGCTACACCTTC. Its protein product is CASSIGGNYGYTF. Drawing the rest from reference TRBV19 and TRBJ1-2, the complete variable domain is DGGITQSPKYLFRKEGQNVTLSCEQNLNHDAMYWYRQDPGQGLRLIYYSQIVNDFQKGDIAEGYSVSREKKESFPLTVTSAQKNPTAFYLCASSIGGNYGYTFGSGTRLTVV.

The V and J genes are TRBV7-2 and TRBJ2-7; D might be TRBD1 (5 bases). The length of the CDR3 is 15 residues. The V end lost 3 bases, the J end lost 4 bases, and 16 bases lay between the germline ends. Germline loops: CDR1 SGHTA, CDR2 FQGNSA. This CDR3 is CASSLGSGIQYEQYF. The CDR3 DNA is TGTGCCAGCAGCTTGGGGTCAGGGATTCAGTACGAGCAGTACTTC.